These T cell receptor beta chains were read from a single sample in a study of cytomegalovirus exposure and HLA in healthy donors. Sequencing was performed with immunoSEQ multiplex PCR; in TCRdb, only in-frame clones are kept and a portion is missing. The table has about 43,000 clones, about half seen once. Sequencing used PBMCs. These TCRs come from a man aged 55-75 years in good health and CMV-seronegative. Each CDR3 is given with its conserved first and last residue. A D gene is named only where the DNA matches it firmly. Size values are once, few and many counts, or a class for expanded clones, and some rows have none.

J gene,clone size,D gene,V gene,CDR3 DNA,CDR3 protein
TRBJ2-1,.,TRBD2,TRBV29-1,TGCAGCGTTGAATGGGGGGGGAATGAGCAGTTCTTC,CSVEWGGNEQFF
TRBJ2-1,few,TRBD2,TRBV2,TGTGCCAGCAGCTTGATGGGGACTAGTTCTTCCAATGAGCAGTTCTTC,CASSLMGTSSSNEQFF
TRBJ1-1,.,TRBD1,TRBV27,TGTGCCAGCAGTATTCGACAGGGCATGAACACTGAAGCTTTCTTT,CASSIRQGMNTEAFF
TRBJ1-5,.,.,TRBV7-2,TGTGCCAGCAGCTTGGCGGGGGCCGGGAGCAATCAGCCCCAGCATTTT,CASSLAGAGSNQPQHF
TRBJ1-2,few,.,TRBV30,TGTGCCTGGAGTGTAGCCCGGGATGGCTACACCTTC,CAWSVARDGYTF
TRBJ1-2,.,TRBD1,TRBV7-9,TGTGCCAGCAGCTTGGGACAGAACTATGGCTACACCTTC,CASSLGQNYGYTF
TRBJ2-1,few,.,TRBV28,TGTGCCAGCAGACTCCCCGGGACATCTCTAATAGGGGAGCAGTTCTTC,CASRLPGTSLIGEQFF
TRBJ2-7,.,TRBD2,TRBV15,TGTGCCACCAGGGGGACTAGCTTCTCCGAGCAGTACTTC,CATRGTSFSEQYF
TRBJ2-7,few,TRBD2,TRBV5-4,TGTGCCAGCAGCCCGGGACTACTGATACACGAGCAGTACTTC,CASSPGLLIHEQYF
TRBJ1-2,few,.,TRBV29-1,TGCAGCGCTGGGGCAGGGCAGGGCTATGGCTACACCTTC,CSAGAGQGYGYTF
TRBJ2-7,.,TRBD2,TRBV6-1,TGTGCCACCATGCGGCCTAGCGGGACCTACGAGCAGTACTTC,CATMRPSGTYEQYF
TRBJ2-2,.,TRBD1,TRBV11-3,TGTGCCAGCAGGACGACAGGGGGTGGTGGCGGGGAGCTGTTTTTT,CASRTTGGGGGELFF
TRBJ2-7,.,.,TRBV10-2,TGCGCCAGCAGTCCGACGAACAGGGACCTCGAGCAGTACTTC,CASSPTNRDLEQYF
TRBJ2-1,.,TRBD2,TRBV4-1,TGCGCCAGCAGCCCCCTAGGACTAGCGGGGAATGAGCAGTTCTTC,CASSPLGLAGNEQFF
TRBJ2-7,once,.,TRBV28,TGTGCCAGCAGCACACCAGCCTACGAGCAGTACTTC,CASSTPAYEQYF
TRBJ2-1,.,.,TRBV5-1,TGCGCCAGCAGGGGAAACCCGGGGGATGAGCAGTTCTTC,CASRGNPGDEQFF
TRBJ2-5,few,TRBD2,TRBV5-1,TGCGCCAGCAGCTTTTTCAGCGGGAGAGAGACCCAGTACTTC,CASSFFSGRETQYF
TRBJ2-2,few,TRBD2,TRBV18,TGTGCCAGCTCACCTTCCTCTAGCGGTCTTACCGGGGAGCTGTTTTTT,CASSPSSSGLTGELFF
TRBJ1-1,many,.,TRBV7-6,TGTGCCAGCAGCTTGGGGGGGGGCTCAAGCGCTGAAGCTTTCTTT,CASSLGGGSSAEAFF
TRBJ1-2,.,TRBD1,TRBV6-6,TGTGCCAGCAGTCCCCCGGGACAGGGACCCTATGGCTACACCTTC,CASSPPGQGPYGYTF
TRBJ2-7,.,TRBD2,TRBV4-3,TGCGCCAGCAGCCAAGTACCTAGCGGGAGGTACGAGCAGTACTTC,CASSQVPSGRYEQYF
TRBJ1-1,.,.,TRBV21-1,TGTGCCAGCAGCAAAGTTCCGGGACACACGATTCACTCTAACACTGAAGCTTTCTTT,CASSKVPGHTIHSNTEAFF
TRBJ2-3,once,TRBD1,TRBV27,TGTGCCAGCACTACAGGGGGGGATACGCAGTATTTT,CASTTGGDTQYF
TRBJ1-4,few,.,TRBV29-1,TGCAGCGTTGAAGACAGAACAACTAATGAAAAACTGTTTTTT,CSVEDRTTNEKLFF
TRBJ2-1,.,.,TRBV7-3,TGTGCCAGCAGCTTAGGAGGGACCCGGGAGAATGAGCAGTTCTTC,CASSLGGTRENEQFF
TRBJ2-2,.,TRBD2,TRBV9,TGTGCCAGCAGCGCTGGGACTAGCGGTTACACCGGGGAGCTGTTTTTT,CASSAGTSGYTGELFF
TRBJ2-7,once,.,TRBV7-6,TGTGCCAGCACCCAAGACACTCATTCCTACGAGCAGTACTTC,CASTQDTHSYEQYF
TRBJ2-3,.,.,TRBV15,TGTGCCACCAGCAGACAGGGTGCAGATACGCAGTATTTT,CATSRQGADTQYF
TRBJ2-1,few,TRBD2,TRBV6-1,TGTGCCAGCAGTGATCCGGGACTAGTAAGGAGTGAGCAGTTCTTC,CASSDPGLVRSEQFF
TRBJ1-2,.,.,TRBV5-1,TGCGCCAGCAGCTTGGAAGGGTTGACTAGTGGCTACACCTTC,CASSLEGLTSGYTF
TRBJ1-1,.,TRBD1,TRBV29-1,TGCAGCGTTGACCGGACAGGAGCTTTCTTT,CSVDRTGAFF
TRBJ2-7,.,.,TRBV6-5,TGTGCCAGCAGTTACTCGGCCGGGAAACTCTACGAGCAGTACTTC,CASSYSAGKLYEQYF
TRBJ2-1,.,TRBD2,TRBV7-2,TGTGCCAGCAGCTTGGCCTCTAGCGGACCCTACAATGAGCAGTTCTTC,CASSLASSGPYNEQFF
TRBJ2-3,few,.,TRBV5-4,TGTGCCAGCAGCTTGGGGGGAACCAGGGATGATACGCAGTATTTT,CASSLGGTRDDTQYF
TRBJ2-5,.,.,TRBV30,TGTGCCTGGAGTTCGGACACGCAAGAGACCCAGTACTTC,CAWSSDTQETQYF
TRBJ1-2,.,TRBD1,TRBV6-5,TGTGCCAGCAGTCCCCAGACAGGGACCAACTATGGCTACACCTTC,CASSPQTGTNYGYTF
TRBJ2-1,.,TRBD1,TRBV10-1,TGCGCCAGCAGTCTAATGACAGGGGGCTCCTACAATGAGCAGTTCTTC,CASSLMTGGSYNEQFF
TRBJ2-3,.,TRBD2,TRBV6-1,TGTGCCAGCTCCGGACTAGCGGATACAGATACGCAGTATTTT,CASSGLADTDTQYF